In its sample, the clone carrying this TCR beta chain was seen once. Its antigen is still unknown. The record originates from a study of CD8+CD57+ T cells in acquired aplastic anemia. Study in general: The mean DNA yield obtained from sorted CD4+ and CD8+ cells came to roughly 3.4 ug.

Germline-derived CDR1 and CDR2 are SGHTS and YDEGEE. Trimming cost V 4 bases and J 5 bases; bases outside gene matches: 7. CDR3 length equals 15 residues. Regarding the study as a whole: Around 29 shared CD8+ CDR3s appeared highly expressed within patients' immunodominant clones. Controls and patients did not differ significantly in CD8+ Simpson's diversity.

Using genomic DNA as the template, TCR beta VDJ and CDR3 profiling was carried out. TCRdb re-derived calls from the reads in MiXCR, one entry per CDR3 protein. The sample lists about 210,000 distinct CDR3 sequences, approximately 57% occurring once. The TCR was taken from a human donor in good health. The chain links TRBV5-8 to TRBJ1-5; 9 positions match TRBD1. Sequencing was performed on sorted CD4+, CD8+, or CD8+CD57+ T cells (not recorded which) from PBMCs. CDR3 in amino acids: CASSHGTGGDQPQHF. The CDR3, as DNA: TGTGCCAGCAGCCATGGAACAGGGGGCGATCAGCCCCAGCATTTT.